The sequence of this T cell receptor (beta chain) was determined in a study of response to subunit inactivated influenza vaccine. Regarding the study as a whole: It was the authors' suggestion that each seasonal influenza vaccination recruits few new T cells.

The CDR3 runs to 11 residues. With 7 bases removed from V and 8 bases from J, the gap between germline ends came to 12 bases. Germline CDR1 is LNHDA and CDR2 is SQIVND (reference sequence). This clonotype was seen just once. Its matching antigen is unknown. TCRdb called the RT-PCR reads again in MiXCR, with one record for every CDR3 protein. Found here are 200,000 to 300,000 distinct CDR3 sequences, 12% of them singletons; the top ten hold approximately 7.8%. This receptor was identified in a man between 45 and 60 years old who received an inactivated influenza vaccine. Sequences were derived from non-naive T cells sorted from PBMCs, sampled less than 15 days before vaccination. This sequence joins TRBV19 and TRBJ2-7; perhaps TRBD1 as D (5 bases). The CDR3 coding sequence is TGTGCCAGTACCAGGGATTACAAGCAGTACTTC. It encodes CASTRDYKQYF.